Listed here is a single T cell receptor beta chain. Generated by immunoSEQ multiplex PCR, the TCRdb table keeps only in-frame clones and is missing some. The sample lists 65,000 to 85,000 clones; approximately 93% were seen once. The data were obtained in a study of technical replicates of blood from a handful of donors. This CDR3 contains 14 residues. CDR1 is ENHRY and CDR2 is SYGVKD in the germline V gene. Trimming at V came to 3 bases and at J to 5 bases, leaving 4 bases not matched to a gene. Sequenced sample: T cells isolated from PBMCs. J is TRBJ2-1 and V is TRBV10-3, with 7 nucleotides matching TRBD2. The receptor was isolated from a human donor in good health. The CDR3 nucleotides read TGTGCCATCAGTGATTGGCGGGAGAACAATGAGCAGTTCTTC. Translation: CAISDWRENNEQFF.